Sequencing of this T cell receptor beta chain was carried out in a study of radiotherapy plus CTLA-4 blockade in lung cancer. Study-level background: Among enrolled patients, 15% to 20% responded and around 30% achieved disease control.

The protocol was immunoSEQ multiplex PCR, while the TCRdb copy is restricted to in-frame clones and leaves out a portion. The sample lists roughly 98,000 clones, roughly four fifths occurring once. This clonotype originated in a human donor with non-small cell lung cancer that progressed on radiotherapy plus ipilimumab. Sequenced material: peripheral blood, taken from a patient treated with radiotherapy plus ipilimumab.

The CDR3 loop is CASSLAQGYEQYF. The CDR3 bases are TGTGCCAGCAGCTTAGCCCAGGGGTACGAGCAGTACTTC. The chain combines TRBV7-8 with TRBJ2-5; maybe TRBD1 (6 bases). The DNA end is more similar to TRBJ2-7, so the J call may be wrong. CDR3 length: 13 residues. Germline V gene sequence: CDR1 SGHVS, CDR2 FQNEAQ.